Listed below are T cell receptor beta chains from one sample, sequenced in a study of shared clonotypes between healthy human individuals. Sequencing used immunoSEQ multiplex PCR; TCRdb keeps in-frame clones, though not all of them. Counted here are about half a million clones, approximately 71% occurring once; the ten biggest clones make up 12%. The sequenced material came from PBMCs. All receptors derive from a woman between 40 and 55 years old in good health. Some clones in this sample may be carry-over from other donors' samples. Both conserved end residues are part of each CDR3. The order of the fields is CDR3 protein, CDR3 DNA, D gene, V gene, CDR3 length, J gene, clone size. D genes are given only for firm matches. The listing skips clone size in some rows; elsewhere it reads once, few, many or a size class.

cdr3_aa: CASSQDYFGNQPQHF
cdr3_nt: TGCGCCAGCAGCCAAGACTATTTCGGTAATCAGCCCCAGCATTTT
d_call: -
v_call: TRBV4-3
cdr3_length: 15
j_call: TRBJ1-5
clone_size: -

cdr3_aa: CAWSVGRGQETQYF
cdr3_nt: TGTGCCTGGAGTGTGGGTAGGGGACAAGAGACCCAGTACTTC
d_call: -
v_call: TRBV30
cdr3_length: 14
j_call: TRBJ2-5
clone_size: -

cdr3_aa: CASSPSAGTYEQYF
cdr3_nt: TGCGCCAGCAGCCCGTCCGCGGGAACCTACGAGCAGTACTTC
d_call: -
v_call: TRBV5-1
cdr3_length: 14
j_call: TRBJ2-7
clone_size: -

cdr3_aa: CASSGTVGGVDGYTF
cdr3_nt: TGCGCCAGCAGCGGGACAGTCGGCGGGGTAGATGGCTACACCTTC
d_call: TRBD1
v_call: TRBV5-1
cdr3_length: 15
j_call: TRBJ1-2
clone_size: once

cdr3_aa: CASSALPRGSGNTIYF
cdr3_nt: TGTGCCAGCAGCGCCCTACCGCGGGGATCTGGAAACACCATATATTTT
d_call: -
v_call: TRBV9
cdr3_length: 16
j_call: TRBJ1-3
clone_size: -

cdr3_aa: CASSVGWGSPGNTIYF
cdr3_nt: TGTGCCAGCAGCGTTGGGTGGGGGTCCCCTGGAAACACCATATATTTT
d_call: -
v_call: TRBV9
cdr3_length: 16
j_call: TRBJ1-3
clone_size: -

cdr3_aa: CASSRGEETQYF
cdr3_nt: TGTGCCAGCAGCCGCGGAGAGGAGACCCAGTACTTC
d_call: -
v_call: TRBV6-5
cdr3_length: 12
j_call: TRBJ2-5
clone_size: -

cdr3_aa: CASSESPDREYEQFF
cdr3_nt: TGCGCCAGCAGTGAGTCTCCGGACAGGGAATATGAGCAGTTCTTC
d_call: TRBD1
v_call: TRBV10-1
cdr3_length: 15
j_call: TRBJ2-1
clone_size: -

cdr3_aa: CATPSESSYEQYF
cdr3_nt: TGTGCCACCCCTAGCGAGAGCTCCTACGAGCAGTACTTC
d_call: -
v_call: TRBV28
cdr3_length: 13
j_call: TRBJ2-7
clone_size: -

cdr3_aa: CASSLARSPAEQFF
cdr3_nt: TGTGCCAGCAGCTTAGCTCGTAGCCCTGCTGAGCAGTTCTTC
d_call: -
v_call: TRBV7-2
cdr3_length: 14
j_call: TRBJ2-1
clone_size: -

cdr3_aa: CASRHRGRNEKLFF
cdr3_nt: TGTGCCAGCAGGCACCGGGGGCGGAATGAAAAACTGTTTTTT
d_call: -
v_call: TRBV27
cdr3_length: 14
j_call: TRBJ1-4
clone_size: -

cdr3_aa: CASSLLGQVVWTF
cdr3_nt: TGTGCCAGCAGCTTGCTGGGACAGGTAGTATGGACCTTC
d_call: TRBD1
v_call: TRBV13
cdr3_length: 13
j_call: TRBJ1-2
clone_size: -

cdr3_aa: CASSVHRDYTF
cdr3_nt: TGTGCCAGCAGCGTTCATAGAGACTACACCTTC
d_call: -
v_call: TRBV7-9
cdr3_length: 11
j_call: TRBJ1-2
clone_size: -

cdr3_aa: CASSLDVRTGELFF
cdr3_nt: TGCGCCAGCAGCTTGGACGTTAGGACCGGGGAGCTGTTTTTT
d_call: -
v_call: TRBV5-1
cdr3_length: 14
j_call: TRBJ2-2
clone_size: -

cdr3_aa: CASSDLETEAFF
cdr3_nt: TGTGCCAGCAGTGATTTGGAGACTGAAGCTTTCTTT
d_call: -
v_call: TRBV2
cdr3_length: 12
j_call: TRBJ1-1
clone_size: -

cdr3_aa: CSTAAGNGYTF
cdr3_nt: TGCAGCACAGCCGCAGGGAACGGCTACACCTTC
d_call: -
v_call: TRBV29-1
cdr3_length: 11
j_call: TRBJ1-2
clone_size: few

cdr3_aa: CASSQEARASEVETQYF
cdr3_nt: TGCGCCAGCAGCCAAGAAGCCCGGGCTAGCGAGGTGGAGACCCAGTACTTC
d_call: -
v_call: TRBV4-1
cdr3_length: 17
j_call: TRBJ2-5
clone_size: -

cdr3_aa: CASSVYPGPDPSEQYF
cdr3_nt: TGTGCCAGCAGCGTATATCCGGGACCAGATCCTAGCGAGCAGTACTTC
d_call: -
v_call: TRBV9
cdr3_length: 16
j_call: TRBJ2-7
clone_size: few

cdr3_aa: CASATGAGYEQYF
cdr3_nt: TGTGCCAGCGCGACGGGAGCTGGCTACGAGCAGTACTTC
d_call: -
v_call: TRBV2
cdr3_length: 13
j_call: TRBJ2-7
clone_size: -

cdr3_aa: CASSFGLEGYEQYF
cdr3_nt: TGTGCCAGCAGTTTTGGGCTAGAGGGCTACGAGCAGTACTTC
d_call: -
v_call: TRBV7-9
cdr3_length: 14
j_call: TRBJ2-7
clone_size: -

cdr3_aa: CASSPGVGEGAFF
cdr3_nt: TGTGCCAGCAGCCCAGGGGTTGGGGAAGGAGCTTTCTTT
d_call: -
v_call: TRBV4-2
cdr3_length: 13
j_call: TRBJ1-1
clone_size: few

cdr3_aa: CAWSVGTGAYEQYF
cdr3_nt: TGTGCCTGGAGTGTGGGGACAGGGGCCTACGAGCAGTACTTC
d_call: TRBD1
v_call: TRBV30
cdr3_length: 14
j_call: TRBJ2-7
clone_size: -

cdr3_aa: CASSPQPISGNTIYF
cdr3_nt: TGTGCCAGCAGTCCACAGCCAATCTCTGGAAACACCATATATTTT
d_call: -
v_call: TRBV2
cdr3_length: 15
j_call: TRBJ1-3
clone_size: -

cdr3_aa: CAYSGKGNYGYTF
cdr3_nt: TGTGCCTACTCCGGGAAAGGGAACTATGGCTACACCTTC
d_call: -
v_call: TRBV30
cdr3_length: 13
j_call: TRBJ1-2
clone_size: -

cdr3_aa: CASSESWGQETQYF
cdr3_nt: TGTGCCAGCAGTGAATCCTGGGGCCAGGAGACCCAGTACTTC
d_call: -
v_call: TRBV27
cdr3_length: 14
j_call: TRBJ2-5
clone_size: -

cdr3_aa: CASSLPGTVNYGYTF
cdr3_nt: TGTGCCAGCAGTTTACCCGGGACGGTTAACTATGGCTACACCTTC
d_call: -
v_call: TRBV28
cdr3_length: 15
j_call: TRBJ1-2
clone_size: -

cdr3_aa: CASSTFRGEQYF
cdr3_nt: TGCGCCAGCAGTACTTTTAGGGGAGAGCAGTACTTC
d_call: -
v_call: TRBV10-2
cdr3_length: 12
j_call: TRBJ2-7
clone_size: -

cdr3_aa: CASMGGGTGELFF
cdr3_nt: TGTGCCAGCATGGGGGGAGGCACCGGGGAGCTGTTTTTT
d_call: -
v_call: TRBV28
cdr3_length: 13
j_call: TRBJ2-2
clone_size: -

cdr3_aa: CASSQDYRSGWLPGNTIYF
cdr3_nt: TGCGCCAGCAGCCAAGATTACAGGTCCGGATGGCTACCTGGAAACACCATATATTTT
d_call: -
v_call: TRBV4-1
cdr3_length: 19
j_call: TRBJ1-3
clone_size: -

cdr3_aa: CASSQARMEQYF
cdr3_nt: TGTGCCAGCAGTCAGGCCCGCATGGAGCAGTACTTC
d_call: -
v_call: TRBV14
cdr3_length: 12
j_call: TRBJ2-7
clone_size: -

cdr3_aa: CASSTRTGGSYEQYF
cdr3_nt: TGTGCCAGCAGCACCCGGACGGGAGGGTCCTACGAGCAGTACTTC
d_call: TRBD2
v_call: TRBV11-2
cdr3_length: 15
j_call: TRBJ2-7
clone_size: -

cdr3_aa: CASSLETELNTEAFF
cdr3_nt: TGTGCCAGCAGCTTAGAGACGGAATTGAACACTGAAGCTTTCTTT
d_call: -
v_call: TRBV13
cdr3_length: 15
j_call: TRBJ1-1
clone_size: few

cdr3_aa: CASSLPSSGGNEQFF
cdr3_nt: TGTGCCAGCAGCCTCCCTAGCTCGGGGGGCAATGAGCAGTTCTTC
d_call: TRBD2
v_call: TRBV7-9
cdr3_length: 15
j_call: TRBJ2-1
clone_size: -

cdr3_aa: CASSLMVLEGLNEQFF
cdr3_nt: TGTGCCAGCAGCTTAATGGTACTAGAGGGCTTAAATGAGCAGTTCTTC
d_call: -
v_call: TRBV7-3
cdr3_length: 16
j_call: TRBJ2-1
clone_size: -

cdr3_aa: CASSPNSVNTEAFF
cdr3_nt: TGTGCCAGCAGCCCGAACAGTGTGAACACTGAAGCTTTCTTT
d_call: -
v_call: TRBV7-2
cdr3_length: 14
j_call: TRBJ1-1
clone_size: -

cdr3_aa: CASSLRDRGGNTIYF
cdr3_nt: TGTGCCAGCAGCCTTCGGGACAGGGGTGGAAACACCATATATTTT
d_call: TRBD1
v_call: TRBV9
cdr3_length: 15
j_call: TRBJ1-3
clone_size: -

cdr3_aa: CASSLVGSNYGYTF
cdr3_nt: TGTGCCAGCAGCTTGGTGGGCAGTAACTATGGCTACACCTTC
d_call: -
v_call: TRBV5-4
cdr3_length: 14
j_call: TRBJ1-2
clone_size: -